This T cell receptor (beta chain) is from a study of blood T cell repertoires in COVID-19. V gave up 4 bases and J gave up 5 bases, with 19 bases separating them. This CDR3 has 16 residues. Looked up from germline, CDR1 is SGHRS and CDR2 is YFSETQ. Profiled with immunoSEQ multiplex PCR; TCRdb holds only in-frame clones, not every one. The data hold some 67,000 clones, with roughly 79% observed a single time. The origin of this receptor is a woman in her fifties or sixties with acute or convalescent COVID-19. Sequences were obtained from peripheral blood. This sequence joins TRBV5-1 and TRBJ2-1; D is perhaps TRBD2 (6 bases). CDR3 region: CASSLDPGAGNNEQFF. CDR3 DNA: TGCGCCAGCAGCCTGGACCCCGGGGCGGGGAACAATGAGCAGTTCTTC.